Sequencing of this T cell receptor beta chain was carried out in a study of T cells after yellow fever vaccination. The CDR3 is 14 residues long. The germline V gene encodes CDR1 SGHNT and CDR2 YENEEA. V was trimmed by 2 bases and J by 2 bases, leaving 6 bases between them. Comment on this clonotype: Its antigen is undetermined.

MiXCR was run by TCRdb on the 5' RACE reads, yielding one entry per CDR3 protein. The sample consists of 600,000 to 750,000 distinct CDR3 sequences, 9% to 15% of them appearing once. Study-wide results and caveats: Most clones from primary vaccination were detected again post-booster (roughly 96% CD4, around 90% CD8).

The J gene is TRBJ2-2, the V gene TRBV11-3; no definite D call. The sequences come from PBMCs, collected on the day of the yellow fever booster vaccination. This clonotype was sampled from a man aged 25-45 years who received the YFV17D yellow fever vaccine. The CDR3 DNA follows: TGTGCCAGCAGCTTAATATCCAACACCGGGGAGCTGTTTTTT. Translated, it gives CASSLISNTGELFF.